This T cell receptor (beta chain) appears in the sequencing data of a study of T cell responses to AZD1222 COVID-19 vaccine. Regarding the study as a whole: Scientists sampled the repertoires only once the peak T cell response had passed. Epitopes outside B.1.351 and B.1.1.7 mutated regions reportedly drew nearly half of spike TCRs. With two AZD1222 doses given, Spike-specific TCR breadth and depth both rose.

A note on this clone: The antigen is not known.

The CDR3 is made up of 14 amino acids. CDR1 is LGHDT, CDR2 YNNKEL, per germline (reference sequence). The V end lost 1 base, the J end lost 9 bases, and 13 bases lay between the germline ends. Sequenced by immunoSEQ multiplex PCR; TCRdb stores in-frame clones only, minus some. The sample includes around 140,000 clones, less than 95% of them seen just once. The clonotype was recovered from an adult who received the MenACWY meningococcal vaccine as a control. This rearrangement joins TRBV3-1 (or the pseudogene TRBV3-2) to TRBJ2-1; a possible D gene is TRBD2 (7 bases). The material was peripheral blood, obtained 28 days after the second dose of the MenACWY control vaccine. The CDR3 sequence is CASSQVGGLGEQFF. Here the CDR3 DNA reads TGTGCCAGCAGCCAAGTCGGGGGGCTGGGTGAGCAGTTCTTC.